The clone carrying this T cell receptor beta chain was detected only a few times. The antigen is unknown. Together with a sample-barcoded 5' primer, a J-beta primer mix was included in a second PCR lasting about 6 to 11 cycles. Each cDNA molecule was tagged by a template-switch adaptor with 12 random nucleotides. TCRdb called the 5' RACE reads again in MiXCR, with one record for every CDR3 protein. This sample has 800,000 to 1,300,000 distinct CDR3 sequences, with less than 25% found just once. This entry comes from a study of blood T cells in healthy people across ages. The study's findings and limits: A conclusive naive versus antigen-experienced comparison was prevented by the unsorted PBMCs.

Donors were systemically healthy Caucasian individuals from Russia aged about 6 to 100 years. The same sample was also studied in work on T cells of mothers and their children. This second report adds: A few healthy Caucasian mothers, along with their six children, were the donors.

Sequenced input: blood. The TCR originated in a girl aged 2-10 years in good health.

CDR3 sequence reads: CASTVGQEREQYF. Here the CDR3 DNA reads TGTGCCAGCACCGTCGGACAGGAGAGGGAGCAGTACTTC. This chain joins TRBV12-3 or TRBV12-4 and TRBJ2-7; 7 bases agree with TRBD1. Trimming removed 7 bases from V and 7 bases from J; junction bases left unmatched: 10. CDR3 length equals 13 residues.